This TCR beta chain was sequenced for a study of regulatory T cells in long-lasting Graves disease. Indicated time point: newly diagnosed GD, antithyroid drugs for less than 3 months. The TCR library was made from RNA extracted from PBMCs. This clonotype was recorded a few times. Its antigen is not known. Study-wide results and limits: Persistent patients shared more public clonotypes (2,741) than new patients (approximately 970). Analyses excluded thyroid tissue, covering peripheral blood alone.

CDR3 regions were amplified by Arm-PCR using iRepertoire HTBI primers to build TCR beta libraries. TCRdb re-derived calls from the multiplex PCR reads in MiXCR, one entry per CDR3 protein. Of around 320,000 distinct CDR3 sequences in the sample, approximately 15% were seen once. The data were also submitted as part of a second study, on T cells in Graves' hyperthyroidism and ophthalmopathy. As that report states: HTBI primers drove first-round RT-PCR of the TCR CDR3.

The material sequenced was peripheral blood mononuclear cells (PBMCs), taken at new diagnosis, from a patient treated with antithyroid drugs. This TCR was sampled from a man between 35 and 55 years old with Graves disease.

The CDR3 DNA follows: TGTGCCAGCAGTGTGGCAGTCACCGGGGAGCTGTTTTTT. It is translated as CASSVAVTGELFF. The chain employs TRBV2 and TRBJ2-2; D is unresolved. V dropped 4 bases and J dropped 4 bases, with 7 bases sitting between them. This CDR3 is 13 amino acids long. Germline V gives CDR1 SNHLY, CDR2 FYNNEI.